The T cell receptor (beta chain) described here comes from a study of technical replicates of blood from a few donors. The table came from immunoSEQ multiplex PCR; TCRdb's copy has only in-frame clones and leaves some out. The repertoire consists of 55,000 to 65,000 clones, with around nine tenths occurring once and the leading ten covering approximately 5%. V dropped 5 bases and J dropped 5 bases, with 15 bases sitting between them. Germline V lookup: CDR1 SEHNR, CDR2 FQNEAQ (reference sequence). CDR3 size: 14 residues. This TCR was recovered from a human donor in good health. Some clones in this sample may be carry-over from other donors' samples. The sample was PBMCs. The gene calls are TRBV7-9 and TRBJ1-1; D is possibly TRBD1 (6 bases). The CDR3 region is CASSQTGLGTEAFF. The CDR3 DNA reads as TGTGCCAGCAGCCAGACAGGTCTGGGGACTGAAGCTTTCTTT.